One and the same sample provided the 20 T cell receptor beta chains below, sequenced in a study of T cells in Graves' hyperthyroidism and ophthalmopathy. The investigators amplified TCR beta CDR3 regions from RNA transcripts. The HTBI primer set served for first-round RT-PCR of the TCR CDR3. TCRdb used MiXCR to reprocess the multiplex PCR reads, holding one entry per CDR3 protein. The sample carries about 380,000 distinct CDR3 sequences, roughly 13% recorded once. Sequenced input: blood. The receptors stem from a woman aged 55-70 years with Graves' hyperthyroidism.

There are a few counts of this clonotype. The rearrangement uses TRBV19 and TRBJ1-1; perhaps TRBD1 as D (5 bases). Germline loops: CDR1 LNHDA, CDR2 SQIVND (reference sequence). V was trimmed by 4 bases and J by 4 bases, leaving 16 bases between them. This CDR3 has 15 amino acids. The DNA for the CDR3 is TGTGCCAGTAGTACTCCGGGGGAATTGACCACTGAAGCTTTCTTT. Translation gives CASSTPGELTTEAFF.

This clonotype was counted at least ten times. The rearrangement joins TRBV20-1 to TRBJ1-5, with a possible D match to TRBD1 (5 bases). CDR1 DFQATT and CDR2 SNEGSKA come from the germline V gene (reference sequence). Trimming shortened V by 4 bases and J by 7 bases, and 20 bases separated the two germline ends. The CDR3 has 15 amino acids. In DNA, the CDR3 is TGCAGTGCTAAAATACCCTCCGGGGCCTACCAGCCCCAGCATTTT. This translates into CSAKIPSGAYQPQHF.

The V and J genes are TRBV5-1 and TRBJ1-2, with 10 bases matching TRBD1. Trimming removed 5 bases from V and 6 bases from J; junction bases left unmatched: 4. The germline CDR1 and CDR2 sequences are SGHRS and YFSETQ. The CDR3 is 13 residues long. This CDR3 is CASRPGTGDGYTF. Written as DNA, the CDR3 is TGCGCCAGCAGACCCGGGACAGGGGATGGCTACACCTTC.

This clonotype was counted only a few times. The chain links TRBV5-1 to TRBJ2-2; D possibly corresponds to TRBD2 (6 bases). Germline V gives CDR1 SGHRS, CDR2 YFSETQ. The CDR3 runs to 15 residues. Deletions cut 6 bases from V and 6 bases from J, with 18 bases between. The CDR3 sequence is CASNPTGVGAGELFF. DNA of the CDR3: TGCGCCAGCAACCCGACGGGGGTTGGGGCCGGGGAGCTGTTTTTT.

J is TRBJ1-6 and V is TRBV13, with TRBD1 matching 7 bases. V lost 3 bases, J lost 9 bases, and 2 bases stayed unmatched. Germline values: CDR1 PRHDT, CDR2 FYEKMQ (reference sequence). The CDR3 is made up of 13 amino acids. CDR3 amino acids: CASSLTGRSPLHF. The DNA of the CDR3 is TGTGCCAGCAGCTTGACAGGGCGTTCACCCCTCCACTTT.

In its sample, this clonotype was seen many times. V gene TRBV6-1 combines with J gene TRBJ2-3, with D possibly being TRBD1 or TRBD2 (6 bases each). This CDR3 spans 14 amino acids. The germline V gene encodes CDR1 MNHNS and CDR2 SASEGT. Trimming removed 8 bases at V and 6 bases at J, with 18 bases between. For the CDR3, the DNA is TGTGCCAGCTTCGCGAGGGGGGCTGGGGATACGCAGTATTTT. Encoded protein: CASFARGAGDTQYF.

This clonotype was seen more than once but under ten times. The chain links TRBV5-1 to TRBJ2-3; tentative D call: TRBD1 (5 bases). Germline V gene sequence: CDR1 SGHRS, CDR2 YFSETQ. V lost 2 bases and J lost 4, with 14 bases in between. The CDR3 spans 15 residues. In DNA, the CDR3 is TGCGCCAGCAGCTTCAGGGATTCAAGGTCAGATACGCAGTATTTT. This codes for CASSFRDSRSDTQYF.

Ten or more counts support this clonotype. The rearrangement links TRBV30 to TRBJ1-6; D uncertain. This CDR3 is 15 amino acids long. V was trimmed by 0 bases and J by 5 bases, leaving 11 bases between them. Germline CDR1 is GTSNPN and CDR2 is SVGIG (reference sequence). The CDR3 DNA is TGTGCCTGGAGTGTAGGCGAAGAGGATAATTCACCCCTCCACTTT. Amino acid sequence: CAWSVGEEDNSPLHF.

Here the CDR3 DNA reads TGTGCCAGCAGTGAATATATGCGTGCGGGTTTGGGCACGGGTGAGCAGTTCTTC. Translated, it gives CASSEYMRAGLGTGEQFF. The rearrangement links TRBV25-1 to TRBJ2-1, with D possibly matching TRBD2 (5 bases). Trimming cost V 0 bases and J 9 bases, with 24 bases left between them. Germline loops: CDR1 MGHDK, CDR2 SYGVNS. This CDR3 is 18 amino acids long.

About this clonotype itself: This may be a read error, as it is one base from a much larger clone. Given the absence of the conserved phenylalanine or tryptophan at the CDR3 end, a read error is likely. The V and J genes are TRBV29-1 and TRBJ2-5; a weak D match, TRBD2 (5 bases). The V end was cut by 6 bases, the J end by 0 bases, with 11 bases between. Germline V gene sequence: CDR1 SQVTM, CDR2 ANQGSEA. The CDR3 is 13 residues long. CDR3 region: CSVHGLYQETQYL. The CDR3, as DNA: TGCAGCGTACATGGACTGTACCAAGAGACCCAGTACCTC.

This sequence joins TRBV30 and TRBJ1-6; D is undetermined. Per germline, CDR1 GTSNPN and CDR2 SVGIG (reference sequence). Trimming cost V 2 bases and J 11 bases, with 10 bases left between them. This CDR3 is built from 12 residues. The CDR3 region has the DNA TGTGCCTGGAGTCTTCGGCGTCCACCCCTCCACTTT. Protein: CAWSLRRPPLHF.

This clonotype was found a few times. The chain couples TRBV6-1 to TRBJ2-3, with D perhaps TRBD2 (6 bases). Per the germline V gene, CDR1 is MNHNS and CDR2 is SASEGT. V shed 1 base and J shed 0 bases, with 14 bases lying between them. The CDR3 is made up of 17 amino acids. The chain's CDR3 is CASSEGLAVPSTDTQYF. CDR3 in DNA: TGTGCCAGCAGTGAAGGTTTAGCGGTTCCTAGCACAGATACGCAGTATTTT.

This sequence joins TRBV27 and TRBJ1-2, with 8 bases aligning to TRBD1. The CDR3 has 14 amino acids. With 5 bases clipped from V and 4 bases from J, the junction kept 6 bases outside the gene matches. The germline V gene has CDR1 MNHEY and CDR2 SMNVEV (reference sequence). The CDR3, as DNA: TGTGCCAGCAGTACCCGAACAGGGGGCTATGGCTACACCTTC. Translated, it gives CASSTRTGGYGYTF.

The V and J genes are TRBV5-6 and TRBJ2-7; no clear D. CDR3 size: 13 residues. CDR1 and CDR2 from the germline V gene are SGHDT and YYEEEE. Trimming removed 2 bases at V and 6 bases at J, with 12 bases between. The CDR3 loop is CASSFGFAPEQYF. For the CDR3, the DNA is TGTGCCAGCAGCTTTGGGTTCGCCCCCGAGCAGTACTTC. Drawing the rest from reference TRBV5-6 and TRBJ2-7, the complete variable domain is DAGVTQSPTHLIKTRGQQVTLRCSPKSGHDTVSWYQQALGQGPQFIFQYYEEEERQRGNFPDRFSGHQFPNYSSELNVNALLLGDSALYLCASSFGFAPEQYFGPGTRLTVT.

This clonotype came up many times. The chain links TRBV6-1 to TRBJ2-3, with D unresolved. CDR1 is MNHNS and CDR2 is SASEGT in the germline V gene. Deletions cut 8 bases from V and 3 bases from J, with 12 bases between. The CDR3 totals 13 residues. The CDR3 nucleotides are TGTGCCAGCGGTCTAGATGAGACAGATACGCAGTATTTT. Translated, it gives CASGLDETDTQYF.

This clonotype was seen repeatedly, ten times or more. CDR3 nucleotides: TGCAGTGCAAGGCTCGGACTAGCGGGAACAGATACGCAGTATTTT. Amino acids: CSARLGLAGTDTQYF. The rearrangement joins TRBV20-1 to TRBJ2-3; TRBD2 aligns across 12 bases. In germline, CDR1 is DFQATT, CDR2 SNEGSKA (reference sequence). CDR3 length: 15 residues. Trimming removed 6 bases from V and 3 bases from J; junction bases left unmatched: 7.

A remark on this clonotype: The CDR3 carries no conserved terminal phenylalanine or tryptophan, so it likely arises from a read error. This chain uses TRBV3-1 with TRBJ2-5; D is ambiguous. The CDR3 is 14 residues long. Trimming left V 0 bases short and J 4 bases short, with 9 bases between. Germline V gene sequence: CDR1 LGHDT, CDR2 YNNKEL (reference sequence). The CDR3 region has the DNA TGTGCCAGCAGCCAAGATTTGTCGGCAGAGACCCAGTACCTC. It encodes CASSQDLSAETQYL.

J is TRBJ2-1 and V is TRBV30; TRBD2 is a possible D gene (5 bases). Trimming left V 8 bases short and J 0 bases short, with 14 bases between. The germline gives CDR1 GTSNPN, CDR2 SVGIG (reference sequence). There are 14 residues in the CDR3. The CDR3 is CAVATTPSYNEQFF. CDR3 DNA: TGTGCCGTGGCGACTACACCCTCCTACAATGAGCAGTTCTTC.

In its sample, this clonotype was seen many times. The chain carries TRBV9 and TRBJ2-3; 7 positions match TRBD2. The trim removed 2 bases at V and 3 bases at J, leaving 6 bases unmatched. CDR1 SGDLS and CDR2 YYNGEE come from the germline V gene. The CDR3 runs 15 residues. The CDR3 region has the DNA TGTGCCAGCAGCGTTGGCCTAGCGGTGACAGATACGCAGTATTTT. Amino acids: CASSVGLAVTDTQYF.

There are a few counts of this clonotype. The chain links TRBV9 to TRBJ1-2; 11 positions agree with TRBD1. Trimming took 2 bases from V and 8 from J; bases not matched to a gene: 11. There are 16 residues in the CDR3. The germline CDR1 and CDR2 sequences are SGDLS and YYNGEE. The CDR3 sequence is CASSVTGTGGSEGYTF. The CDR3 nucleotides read TGTGCCAGCAGCGTGACCGGGACAGGGGGAAGTGAGGGCTACACCTTC.